The sample holds a few counts of the clone carrying this T cell receptor beta chain. One end of the junction fails to match germline, which may point to a read error. As handled by the study authors: Reference gene primers were amplified, and this amplification served to estimate nucleated cell counts. TCRdb's table, derived via immunoSEQ multiplex PCR, lists solely in-frame clones and lacks some. That table furnishes V, J and clone size, whereas the DNA furnished D and trimming. In the table there are about 48,000 clones, around 82% of which are singletons. The source of the sample is a study of blood T cell repertoires in COVID-19. At the level of the study: There were acute and convalescent COVID-19 samples, and they came from the United States, Italy and Spain. PBMCs, B-cell-depleted T cells, or T cells provided the cDNA or gDNA that made up the material.

This CDR3 contains 13 residues. Germline loops: CDR1 LNHNV, CDR2 YYDKDF (reference sequence). This chain links TRBV15 with TRBJ1-1; D not certain. The sequence came from a human donor in a cohort sampled during active COVID-19. The sequencing input was peripheral blood. The DNA of the CDR3 is TGTGCCACCAGCAGAGTGGGAGGGTCGGCCCTCCTTTTT. It is translated as CATSRVGGSALLF.